This TCR beta chain came from a study of cytomegalovirus exposure and HLA in healthy donors. About this clone itself: Its target is not known. Relative to the germline gene, one junction end is altered; a read error may explain this.

PCR employed 60 Vbeta and 13 Jbeta primers. Data came from immunoSEQ multiplex PCR; TCRdb stores just in-frame clones and leaves some out. The data hold 170,000 or so clones, with 75% to 85% observed a single time. CDR1 is SEHNR, CDR2 FQNEAQ, per germline (reference sequence). This CDR3 is 17 amino acids long. General observations from the study: The authors judged a highly shared variant cluster likely a sequencing artifact. Later on, an analysis found that several of the most significant clusters appeared to be linked to common viral pathogens, which included parvovirus B19. Most TCR sequences showed up rarely, but some public TCRs showed up in many donors. In a later analysis, TCR beta V- and J-gene trimming was associated with a missense DCLRE1C variant.

The material sequenced was PBMCs. This chain joins TRBV7-9 and TRBJ1-1; D might be TRBD1 (5 bases). The receptor's source is a man aged 30 to 45 in good health and CMV-seropositive. CDR3 sequence (DNA): TGTTCCAGCAGCTTAGCGTACAGATTTCGGGGGGGGACTGAAGCTTTCTTT. Protein sequence: CSSSLAYRFRGGTEAFF. The full variable domain, with the rest looked up from reference TRBV7-9 and TRBJ1-1, is DTGVSQNPRHKITKRGQNVTFRCDPISEHNRLYWYRQTLGQGPEFLTYFQNEAQLEKSRLLSDRFSAERPKGSFSTLEIQRTEQGDSAMYLCSSSLAYRFRGGTEAFFGQGTRLTVV.